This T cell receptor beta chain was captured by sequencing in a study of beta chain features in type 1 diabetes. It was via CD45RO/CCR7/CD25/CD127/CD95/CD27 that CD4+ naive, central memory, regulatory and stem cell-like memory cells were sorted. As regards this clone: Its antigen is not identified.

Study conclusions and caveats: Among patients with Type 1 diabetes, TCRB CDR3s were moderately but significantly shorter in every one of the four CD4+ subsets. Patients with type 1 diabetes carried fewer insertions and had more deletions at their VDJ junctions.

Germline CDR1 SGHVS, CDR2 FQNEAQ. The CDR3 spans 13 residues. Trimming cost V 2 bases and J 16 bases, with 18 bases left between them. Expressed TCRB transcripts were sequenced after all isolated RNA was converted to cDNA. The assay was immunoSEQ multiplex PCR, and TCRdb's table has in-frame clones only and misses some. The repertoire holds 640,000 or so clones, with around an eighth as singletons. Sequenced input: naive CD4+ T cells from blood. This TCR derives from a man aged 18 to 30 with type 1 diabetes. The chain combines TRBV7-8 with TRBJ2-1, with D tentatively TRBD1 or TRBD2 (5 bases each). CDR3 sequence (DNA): TGTGCCAGCAGCTTAACGGGACGCCCTGAGGGTTTCTTC. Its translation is CASSLTGRPEGFF.